This T cell receptor (beta chain) was sequenced during a study of T cell responses to AZD1222 COVID-19 vaccine. Clones were sequenced by immunoSEQ multiplex PCR, and TCRdb holds only the in-frame ones, with some missing. This repertoire shows some 110,000 clones, approximately 89% found once; its top ten account for roughly 4.4%. A remark on this clone: Its matching antigen is unknown.

Germline CDR1 is MDHEN and CDR2 is SYDVKM. The V end lost 1 base, the J end lost 2 bases, and 9 bases lay between the germline ends. The CDR3 totals 14 residues. Study-wide findings and caveats: Regions 160-218 and 743-854 held dominance among vaccine-associated CD4 TCRs, which spanned spike.

This TCR was sampled from an adult who received the AZD1222 COVID-19 vaccine. The chain uses TRBV28 and TRBJ2-7; no reliable D call. Sequencing was performed on peripheral blood, taken 28 days after the second AZD1222 dose. CDR3 DNA: TGTGCCAGCAGTTTATCGGGCAGTACCTACGAGCAGTACTTC. Its protein product is CASSLSGSTYEQYF.